The present T cell receptor (beta chain) was sequenced within a study of T cells in Graves' hyperthyroidism and ophthalmopathy (dated by TCRdb to about 2019). Regarding the complete study: Peripheral blood samples were taken at initial diagnosis, before any treatment was given. To identify TCR V-J signatures that set the groups apart, the researchers used a discovery cohort of 100 patients, made up of 40 to 45 with Graves' ophthalmopathy and 57 with stable Graves' hyperthyroidism. An independent validation cohort of under 20 hyperthyroidism patients and about 16 patients who later progressed to ophthalmopathy tested prospective prediction of ophthalmopathy. The approximately 90 discovery patients were randomly split 7:3 into training and test sets. In addition, the study compared T-cell repertoires in thyroid tissue and in blood from roughly 6 Graves' hyperthyroidism patients. After blood sampling, hyperthyroidism patients were treated with methimazole at a starting dose of 30 mg daily, and ophthalmopathy patients were treated with high-dose intravenous methylprednisolone. The paper reports TCR Vbeta CDR3 sequencing of roughly 140 peripheral blood samples: approximately 41 ophthalmopathy, fewer than 80 hyperthyroidism and approximately 17 progressor patients.

Results the study describes overall, beyond this receptor: In cross-validation, a model built on a 13 V-J signature told ophthalmopathy apart from stable hyperthyroidism with approximately 90% sensitivity and around 83% specificity, and in testing the same model reached 80%/75%. In validation, the model predicted progression to ophthalmopathy with around 71% sensitivity and approximately 78% specificity, a median of approximately 6.7 months before onset. No statistical method was used to set the sample size in advance, and investigators knew the group allocation. Most expanded thyroid clonotypes (frequency above 0.001) were also detected in blood, suggesting blood repertoires may reflect thyroid immune responses.

Looking up the germline V gene yields CDR1 SGDLS and CDR2 YYNGEE. V loses 0 bases, J loses 0 bases, and the germline ends lie 12 bases apart. The CDR3 spans 16 residues, from the cysteine through the phenylalanine. Of all the DNA, just the CDR3 is kept, 48 bases in frame from base 1. The TCR beta CDR3 regions were amplified from the RNA transcripts. The TCR CDR3 was subjected to a first round of RT-PCR using the HTBI primer set and the Qiagen OneStep RT-PCR kit. A second multiplex PCR round built the libraries, followed by size selection and purification. Libraries were sequenced paired-end with 100 bp reads on an Illumina HiSeq2000. Per the original workflow: SOAPnuke was used to process the raw data, removing reads that contained adapters or uncalled bases, had a mean Phred below 15, or lacked an exact match to the constant primer or identifier. COPE v1.2.5 was used to merge high-quality paired reads, and clonotypes were defined as unique nucleotide sequences. MiTCR v1.1 was used to align clonotypes to the IMGT TRBV, TRBD and TRBJ reference segments. The analysis included only V-J combinations with a frequency above 0.0001, which together covered 99.2% of the repertoires. The TCS score was defined as the ratio of F50 (clonal expansion) to E x V (chaos), calculated using BLOSUM62-based TCRdist between CDR3 peptides within each V-J. Welch's t-statistics and random forest reduced roughly 530 V-J features to 10 to 15, which were used in a naive Bayes classifier (R e1071). The public reads were quality trimmed at Q25 with fastp and then assembled into clones with MiXCR by TCRdb, keeping productive beta chains. Records with the same CDR3 protein are collapsed into one entry carrying the most frequent genes and DNA. The V and J calls reflect TCRdb's pipeline rather than the authors' work. Within this sample are hundreds of thousands of distinct CDR3 sequences, with under 25% of them counted one time only. The top ten clonotypes cover about 49% of the sample.

A remark on this clonotype: The clone's antigen remains unknown. No quality values exist for individual bases; no much larger clone is one base distant.

In the ophthalmopathy patients, disease was moderately to severely active, with a Clinical Activity Score of 3 or more, a NOSPECS grade of 4 or more, and a duration of less than 3 months. The study excluded patients with uncontrolled infections, other autoimmune diseases, pregnancy or lactation. Diagnoses relied on clinical symptoms, serum thyroxine and TRAb, thyroid ultrasound and orbital computed tomography. Ficoll-Paque density gradient centrifugation was used to isolate PBMCs from approximately 11 ml of fresh peripheral blood. Total RNA was extracted using Trizol reagent, and RNA quality was assessed on an Agilent 2100 Bioanalyzer.

This TCR derives from a woman aged 65 to 85 with Graves' ophthalmopathy. The chain is made from TRBV9 and TRBJ1-1, with TRBD1 tentatively as D gene (5 bases match). Sequences were obtained from blood. The bases are TGTGCCAGCAGCGTAGCGGGATCGGGGGTGAACACTGAAGCTTTCTTT. Its protein reads: CASSVAGSGVNTEAFF. Beyond the CDR3, the reference TRBV9 and TRBJ1-1 genes provide the residues; the full variable domain reads: DSGVTQTPKHLITATGQRVTLRCSPRSGDLSVYWYQQSLDQGLQFLIQYYNGEERAKGNILERFSAQQFPDLHSELNLSSLELGDSALYFCASSVAGSGVNTEAFFGQGTRLTVV.